This T cell receptor beta chain was profiled in a study of OX40 agonist ivuxolimab in advanced cancers. Study-wide background: Patients treated during dose escalation were battling hepatocellular carcinoma, melanoma, renal cell or head and neck cancer. Antecedent anti-PD-1, anti-PD-L1 or anti-CTLA-4 therapy was permissible, with roughly 36% having received some. Findings of the study overall: Blood T cells, both CD4+ and CD8+, expanded clonally by week 6 at 0.1 to 3.0 mg/kg. Some nonresponders also had low normalized T-cell clonal expansion.

A single count supports this clone. Its antigen is undetermined. Trimming pared 8 bases from V and 9 bases from J, leaving 23 bases between. The CDR3 runs 15 residues. Germline CDR1 and CDR2: SNHLY and FYNNEI. Measured with immunoSEQ multiplex PCR; TCRdb has only the in-frame clones, and not every one. The table has 68,000 or so clones, about nine tenths seen once. The material sequenced was CD4+ or CD8+ T cells sorted from blood, taken in a trial of the OX40 agonist ivuxolimab. The receptor was derived from an adult with an advanced solid tumor such as melanoma, head and neck, liver or kidney cancer. The chain links TRBV2 to TRBJ1-5; weak D call: TRBD1 (5 bases). The CDR3 spells CASLGERTIPSPQHF. The CDR3 nucleotides read TGTGCCAGCTTAGGAGAACGGACAATACCATCGCCCCAGCATTTT.